This TCR beta chain was observed in a study of radiotherapy plus CTLA-4 blockade in lung cancer. The overall study: In approximately 17% of patients, objective responses were seen; roughly 30% had disease control.

With regard to this clone: What it binds is unknown.

The repertoire was sequenced with immunoSEQ multiplex PCR; TCRdb's copy has only in-frame clones and lacks some. This table has roughly 70,000 clones, around 87% appearing once. Study outcomes and limitations: Early blood T cell clone dynamics reportedly forecast response best, with interferon-beta. In blood, tumor-derived TCR clones expanded after radiotherapy plus ipilimumab.

The V gene lost 5 bases and the J gene lost 4 bases, with 18 bases spanning the gap. Germline V gives CDR1 SQVTM, CDR2 ANQGSEA. CDR3 length: 15 amino acids. Sequenced material: peripheral blood, taken from a patient treated with radiotherapy plus ipilimumab. The TCR was taken from a human donor with non-small cell lung cancer that progressed on radiotherapy plus ipilimumab. The chain has TRBV29-1 and TRBJ2-1; D may match TRBD1 or TRBD2 (5 bases each). CDR3: CSVTRGWGAYNEQFF. The CDR3 DNA reads as TGCAGCGTTACAAGAGGGTGGGGCGCATACAATGAGCAGTTCTTC.